One T cell receptor beta chain is described in this entry. Germline V CDR1 and CDR2: SGHNT, YYREEE (reference sequence). V dropped 0 bases and J dropped 5; count of bases not matched to a gene: 11. The CDR3 covers 17 residues. TCRdb re-derived calls from the 5' RACE reads in MiXCR, one entry per CDR3 protein. Among a few hundred thousand distinct CDR3 sequences listed, around a quarter were seen once. The record originates from a study of T-cell memory formation after mild COVID-19. The source material was PBMCs or a T cell subset sorted from them (not recorded which). This TCR derives from an adult woman who had mild COVID-19 (a few samples of this study predate the infection). Cell type and time point are not known. This chain joins TRBV5-4 and TRBJ2-3, with TRBD2 matching 8 bases. CDR3 DNA sequence: TGTGCCAGCAGCTTGGAATCGGGGGGGCCACATGGAGATACGCAGTATTTT. Encoded protein: CASSLESGGPHGDTQYF.